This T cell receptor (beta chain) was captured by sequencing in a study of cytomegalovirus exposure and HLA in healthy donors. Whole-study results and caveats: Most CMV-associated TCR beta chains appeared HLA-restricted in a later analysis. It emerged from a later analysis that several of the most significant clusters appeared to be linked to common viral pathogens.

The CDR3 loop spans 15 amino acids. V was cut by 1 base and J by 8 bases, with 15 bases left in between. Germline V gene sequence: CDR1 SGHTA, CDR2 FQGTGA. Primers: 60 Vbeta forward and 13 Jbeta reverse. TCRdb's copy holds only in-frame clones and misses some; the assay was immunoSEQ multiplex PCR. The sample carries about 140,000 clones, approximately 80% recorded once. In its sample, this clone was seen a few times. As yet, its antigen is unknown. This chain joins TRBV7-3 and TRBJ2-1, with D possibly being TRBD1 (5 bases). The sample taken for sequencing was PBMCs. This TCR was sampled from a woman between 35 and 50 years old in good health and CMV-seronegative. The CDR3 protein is CASSLISRGFHEQFF. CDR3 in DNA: TGTGCCAGCAGCTTAATCTCTAGGGGATTCCATGAGCAGTTCTTC.